This TCR beta chain is from a study of shared T cell receptors in the human thymus. The V and J ends lost 4 bases and 2 bases, in that order; junction bases with no gene match: 11. CDR1 is MNHEY, CDR2 SMNVEV, per germline (reference sequence). The CDR3 covers 16 residues. Repertoires were generated with immunoSEQ multiplex PCR, while TCRdb's copy carries only in-frame clones and drops some. Among roughly 710,000 clones listed, approximately 83% were seen once. The data were also submitted as part of a second study, on human thymus T cells. That paper notes: Infants served as donors; they were healthy and Finnish and were having corrective surgery for congenital heart defects. Thymic tissue was derived from resections collected during corrective heart surgery. Apparent skewing of V and J gene usage characterized both thymic and blood repertoires.

The V gene is TRBV27, the J gene TRBJ2-7, with 7 bases that match TRBD1. This clonotype originated in a girl less than two years old with a congenital heart defect. Sequencing input: thymocytes. CDR3 bases: TGTGCCAGCAGTTCACGGACCAGACAGGGCCCCTACGAGCAGTACTTC. Translating gives CASSSRTRQGPYEQYF.